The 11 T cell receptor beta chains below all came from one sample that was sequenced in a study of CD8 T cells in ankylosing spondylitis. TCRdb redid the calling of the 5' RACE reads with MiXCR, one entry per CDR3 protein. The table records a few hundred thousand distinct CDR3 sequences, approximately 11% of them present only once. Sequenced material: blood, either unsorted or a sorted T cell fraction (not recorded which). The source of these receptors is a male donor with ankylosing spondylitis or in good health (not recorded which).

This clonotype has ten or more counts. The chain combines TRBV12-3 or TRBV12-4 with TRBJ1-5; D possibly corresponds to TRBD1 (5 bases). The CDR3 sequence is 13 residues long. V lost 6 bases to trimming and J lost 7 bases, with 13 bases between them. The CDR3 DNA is TGTGCCAGCAGCTCGGGGGTGGGACAGCCCCAGCATTTT. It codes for CASSSGVGQPQHF.

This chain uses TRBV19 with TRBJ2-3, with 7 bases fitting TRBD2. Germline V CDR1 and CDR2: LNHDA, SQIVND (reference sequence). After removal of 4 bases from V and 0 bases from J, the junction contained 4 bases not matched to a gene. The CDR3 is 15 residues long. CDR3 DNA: TGTGCCAGTAGTACGGGAGGAACTAGCACAGATACGCAGTATTTT. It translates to CASSTGGTSTDTQYF.

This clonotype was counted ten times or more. The CDR3 nucleotides are TGCAGTGCTAGACTTCCCGGGACAGCCCACACCGGGGAGCTGTTTTTT. Encoded protein: CSARLPGTAHTGELFF. This sequence joins TRBV20-1 and TRBJ2-2; the match to TRBD1 covers 7 bases. The J segment lost 3 bases and the V segment lost 2 bases, leaving 9 bases of the junction unmatched. Germline values: CDR1 DFQATT, CDR2 SNEGSKA (reference sequence). The CDR3 sequence is 16 residues long.

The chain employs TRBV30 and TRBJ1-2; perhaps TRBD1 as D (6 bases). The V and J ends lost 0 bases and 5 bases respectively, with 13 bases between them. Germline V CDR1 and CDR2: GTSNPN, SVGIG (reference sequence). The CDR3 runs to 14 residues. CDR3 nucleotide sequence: TGTGCCTGGAGTGTAGTGGACAGAGCGTATGGCTACACCTTC. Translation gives CAWSVVDRAYGYTF.

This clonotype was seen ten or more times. CDR3 loop: CASSLDGNEQFF. CDR3 nucleotide sequence: TGCGCCAGCAGCTTGGACGGCAATGAGCAGTTCTTC. V gene TRBV5-1 combines with J gene TRBJ2-1; D unresolved. The germline V and J ends were trimmed by 0 bases and 6 bases, with 4 bases remaining between them. Germline V CDR1 and CDR2: SGHRS, YFSETQ. CDR3 length: 12 residues.

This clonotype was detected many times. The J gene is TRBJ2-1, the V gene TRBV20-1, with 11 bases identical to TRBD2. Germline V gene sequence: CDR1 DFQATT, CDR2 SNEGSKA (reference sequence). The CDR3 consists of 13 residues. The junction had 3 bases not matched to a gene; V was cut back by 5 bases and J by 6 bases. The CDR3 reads CSAPTSGGNEQFF. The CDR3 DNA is TGCAGTGCTCCTACTAGCGGGGGCAATGAGCAGTTCTTC.

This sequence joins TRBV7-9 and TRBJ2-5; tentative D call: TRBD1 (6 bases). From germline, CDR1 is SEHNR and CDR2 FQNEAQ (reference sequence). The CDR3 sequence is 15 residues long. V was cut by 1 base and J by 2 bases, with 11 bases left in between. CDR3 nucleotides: TGTGCCAGCAGCTTAGTGGGGGCAGCTCAAGAGACCCAGTACTTC. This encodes CASSLVGAAQETQYF.

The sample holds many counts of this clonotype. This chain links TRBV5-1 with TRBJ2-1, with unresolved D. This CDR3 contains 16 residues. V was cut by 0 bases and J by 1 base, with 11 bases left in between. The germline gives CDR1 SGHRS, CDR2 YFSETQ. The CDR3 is CASSLGAAGSYNEQFF. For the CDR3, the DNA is TGCGCCAGCAGCTTGGGGGCCGCAGGTTCCTACAATGAGCAGTTCTTC. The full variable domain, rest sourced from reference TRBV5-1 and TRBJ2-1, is KAGVTQTPRYLIKTRGQQVTLSCSPISGHRSVSWYQQTPGQGLQFLFEYFSETQRNKGNFPGRFSGRQFSNSRSEMNVSTLELGDSALYLCASSLGAAGSYNEQFFGPGTRLTVL.

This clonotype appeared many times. CDR3 residues: CSARDEHKIAQHF. DNA for the CDR3: TGCAGTGCTAGAGATGAACACAAAATAGCCCAGCATTTT. The chain combines TRBV20-1 with TRBJ1-5, with D unclear. V lost 0 bases, J lost 11 bases, and 14 bases lay in between. The germline gives CDR1 DFQATT, CDR2 SNEGSKA (reference sequence). There are 13 residues in the CDR3.

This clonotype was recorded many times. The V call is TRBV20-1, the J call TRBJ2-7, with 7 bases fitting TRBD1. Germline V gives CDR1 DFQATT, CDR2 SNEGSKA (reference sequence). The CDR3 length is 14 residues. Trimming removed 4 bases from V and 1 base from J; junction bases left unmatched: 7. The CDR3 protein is CSATDRVNSYEQYF. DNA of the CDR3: TGCAGTGCTACCGACAGGGTGAATTCCTACGAGCAGTACTTC.

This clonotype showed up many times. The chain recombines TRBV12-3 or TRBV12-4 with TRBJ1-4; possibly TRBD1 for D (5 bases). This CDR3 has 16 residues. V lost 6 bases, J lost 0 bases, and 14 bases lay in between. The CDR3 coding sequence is TGTGCCAGCAGGAGGGACTTCCGGACAACTAATGAAAAACTGTTTTTT. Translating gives CASRRDFRTTNEKLFF.